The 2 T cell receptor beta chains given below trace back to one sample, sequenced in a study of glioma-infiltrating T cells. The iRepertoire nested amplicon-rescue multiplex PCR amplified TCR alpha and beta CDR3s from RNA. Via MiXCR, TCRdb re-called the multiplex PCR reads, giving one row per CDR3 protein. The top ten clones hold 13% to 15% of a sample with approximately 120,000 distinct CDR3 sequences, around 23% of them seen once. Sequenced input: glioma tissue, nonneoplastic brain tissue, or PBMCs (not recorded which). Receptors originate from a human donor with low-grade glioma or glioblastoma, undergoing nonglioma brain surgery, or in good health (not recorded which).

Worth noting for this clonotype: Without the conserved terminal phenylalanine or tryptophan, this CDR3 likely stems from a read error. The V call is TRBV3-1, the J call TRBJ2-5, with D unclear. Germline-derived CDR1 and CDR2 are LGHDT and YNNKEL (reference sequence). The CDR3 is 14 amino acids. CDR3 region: CAISITPAQETQYL. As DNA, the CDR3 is TGTGCCATCAGCATCACCCCGGCCCAAGAGACCCAGTACCTC.

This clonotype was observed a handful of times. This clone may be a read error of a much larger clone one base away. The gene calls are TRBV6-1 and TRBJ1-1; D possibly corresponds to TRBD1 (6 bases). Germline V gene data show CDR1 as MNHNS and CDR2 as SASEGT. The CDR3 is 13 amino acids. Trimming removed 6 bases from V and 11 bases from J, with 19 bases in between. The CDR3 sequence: CASSRNRFTGAFF. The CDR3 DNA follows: TGTGCCAGCAGCCGCAACCGATTCACAGGGGCTTTCTTT.